These 9 T cell receptor beta chains originate from one sample sequenced in a study of T cell repertoires in cytomegalovirus infection. TCRdb re-analysed the reads in MiXCR, keeping a single row per CDR3 protein. The table has 400,000 or so distinct CDR3 sequences, roughly 31% seen once; the top ten hold around 15%. Sequencing was done on a sample of PBMCs. These receptors all come from a human donor in good health (CMV status not recorded). Some clones in this sample may be carry-over from other donors' samples.

The V and J genes are TRBV6-6 and TRBJ1-3; tentatively, D is TRBD1 (6 bases). Between the trimmed V and J ends, which lost 10 bases and 2 bases, there was a span of 15 bases. This CDR3 spans 14 amino acids. CDR1 and CDR2 (germline): MNHNY, SVGAGI (reference sequence). CDR3 amino acids: CAIEETGAGNTIYF. The DNA for the CDR3 is TGTGCCATAGAAGAGACAGGCGCTGGAAACACCATATATTTT.

This chain joins TRBV28 and TRBJ1-3; a possible D gene is TRBD1 (6 bases). V was cut by 5 bases and J by 0 bases, with 14 bases left in between. The CDR3 totals 16 residues. In germline, CDR1 is MDHEN, CDR2 SYDVKM. Here the CDR3 DNA reads TGTGCCAGCAGTCCCGATACAGGGTACTCTGGAAACACCATATATTTT. Its translation is CASSPDTGYSGNTIYF. Drawing the rest from reference TRBV28 and TRBJ1-3, the complete variable domain is DVKVTQSSRYLVKRTGEKVFLECVQDMDHENMFWYRQDPGLGLRLIYFSYDVKMKEKGDIPEGYSVSREKKERFSLILESASTNQTSMYLCASSPDTGYSGNTIYFGEGSWLTVV.

The rearrangement joins TRBV14 to TRBJ2-7; no clear D. Trimming shortened V by 1 base and J by 2 bases, and 3 bases separated the two germline ends. This CDR3 contains 12 residues. The germline V gene encodes CDR1 SGHDN and CDR2 FVKESK. The CDR3 nucleotides read TGTGCCAGCAGCCAAGTAACCTACGAGCAGTACTTC. Translating it yields CASSQVTYEQYF.

Worth noting for this clonotype: This could be a read error, since a much larger clone is one nucleotide away. The chain carries TRBV12-3 or TRBV12-4 and TRBJ1-5; TRBD1 is a possible D gene (5 bases). This CDR3 has 15 residues. The CDR3 region has the DNA TGTGACAGCAGTTCCCAGGGCCCAAGCAATCAGCCCCAGCATTTT. Protein: CDSSSQGPSNQPQHF.

This clonotype was picked up a small number of times. The V call is TRBV5-1, the J call TRBJ1-1, with D unclear. CDR1 SGHRS and CDR2 YFSETQ come from the germline V gene. This CDR3 has 15 amino acids. V shed 0 bases and J shed 5 bases, with 14 bases lying between them. The CDR3 region has the DNA TGCGCCAGCAGCTTGGGGGCCGGGGTGGGAACTGAAGCTTTCTTT. Translating it yields CASSLGAGVGTEAFF.

This clonotype was recorded a few times. This sequence joins TRBV12-3 or TRBV12-4 and TRBJ2-5, with D possibly TRBD2 on 5 matching bases. This CDR3 is 14 amino acids long. V was shortened by 2 bases and J by 3 bases, with 10 bases between the two germline ends. The chain's CDR3 is CASSLLAGKETQYF. The CDR3 DNA follows: TGTGCCAGCAGTTTACTGGCCGGGAAAGAGACCCAGTACTTC.

Comments on this clonotype: This may be a read error, as it is one base from a much larger clone. The V gene is TRBV7-2, the J gene TRBJ1-1; no definite D call. The CDR3 spans 13 residues. From germline, CDR1 is SGHTA and CDR2 FQGNSA. CDR3 residues: CARSLKWAESAFF. As DNA, the CDR3 is TGTGCCAGAAGCTTAAAGTGGGCAGAATCAGCTTTCTTT.

The chain employs TRBV19 and TRBJ2-7; tentatively, D is TRBD1 or TRBD2 (5 bases each). CDR1 and CDR2 from the germline V gene are LNHDA and SQIVND (reference sequence). V lost 5 bases and J lost 2, with 13 bases in between. CDR3 size: 14 residues. Here the CDR3 reads CASSEPGPTYEQYF. For the CDR3, the DNA is TGTGCCAGTAGTGAACCGGGACCTACCTACGAGCAGTACTTC.

The chain couples TRBV6-6 to TRBJ2-3; 9 positions agree with TRBD2. The germline gives CDR1 MNHNY, CDR2 SVGAGI (reference sequence). The CDR3 is made up of 18 amino acids. Trimming at V came to 2 bases and at J to 4 bases, leaving 13 bases not matched to a gene. The CDR3 coding sequence is TGTGCCAGCAGTTACCGGCTAGCGGGGCCCAAGGTGGCAGATACGCAGTATTTT. This codes for CASSYRLAGPKVADTQYF.